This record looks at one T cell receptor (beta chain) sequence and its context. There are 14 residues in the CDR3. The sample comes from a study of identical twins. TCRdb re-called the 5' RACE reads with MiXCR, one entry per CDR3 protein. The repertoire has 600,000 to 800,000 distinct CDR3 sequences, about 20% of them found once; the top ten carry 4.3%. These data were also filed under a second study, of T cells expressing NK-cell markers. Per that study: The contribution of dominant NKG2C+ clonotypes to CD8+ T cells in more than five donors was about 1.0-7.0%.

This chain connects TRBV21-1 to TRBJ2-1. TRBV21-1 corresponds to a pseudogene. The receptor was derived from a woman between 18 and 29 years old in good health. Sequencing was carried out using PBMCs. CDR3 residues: CASRPRAWVYEQFF. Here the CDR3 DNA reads TGTGCCAGCAGGCCAAGGGCTTGGGTGTATGAGCAGTTCTTC.